What follows are 5 T cell receptor beta chains derived from one specimen sequenced in a study of blood T cell repertoires in COVID-19. Data came from immunoSEQ multiplex PCR; TCRdb stores just in-frame clones and leaves some out. The top ten hold roughly a sixth of the sample, which has about 120,000 clones, 81% seen once. The sample consisted of peripheral blood. These receptors were collected from a man aged 25 to 40 with COVID-19, enrolled during active disease.

The chain joins TRBV7-9 to TRBJ1-5; perhaps TRBD1 as D (5 bases). Trimming cost V 3 bases and J 7 bases, with 13 bases left between them. CDR1 and CDR2 from the germline V gene are SEHNR and FQNEAQ (reference sequence). The length of the CDR3 is 14 residues. The CDR3 spells CASSFDTAGQPQHF. The DNA for the CDR3 is TGTGCCAGCAGCTTTGACACCGCAGGGCAGCCCCAGCATTTT.

This sequence joins TRBV30 and TRBJ2-2, with 8 bases lining up with TRBD2. V lost 2 bases, J lost 7 bases, and 3 bases stayed unmatched. This CDR3 is built from 13 residues. Germline CDR1 reads GTSNPN; CDR2 reads SVGIG (reference sequence). CDR3 bases: TGTGCCTGGAGTCGGCTAGCGGGCGGGGAGCTGTTTTTT. As protein: CAWSRLAGGELFF.

The V call is TRBV5-1, the J call TRBJ2-5; 12 bases fit TRBD2. The CDR3 consists of 17 residues. Looked up from germline, CDR1 is SGHRS and CDR2 is YFSETQ. Trimming removed 2 bases from V and 5 bases from J; junction bases left unmatched: 10. The CDR3 protein is CASSLRLAGDSAETQYF. CDR3 nucleotides: TGCGCCAGCAGCTTAAGACTAGCGGGAGATTCTGCTGAGACCCAGTACTTC.

DNA of the CDR3: TGTGCCAGCAGCTTAGGGACAGGGGCCTACGAGCAGTACTTC. This codes for CASSLGTGAYEQYF. V usage is TRBV11-2 and J usage is TRBJ2-7, with TRBD1 identical over 9 bases. Germline CDR1 SGHAT, CDR2 FQNNGV. The CDR3 sequence is 14 residues long. The J segment lost 2 bases and the V segment lost 1 base, leaving 0 bases of the junction unmatched.

J is TRBJ1-2 and V is TRBV7-2; D uncertain. The CDR3 has 14 amino acids. Germline CDR1 reads SGHTA; CDR2 reads FQGNSA. The V end was cut by 0 bases, the J end by 4 bases, with 9 bases between. CDR3 in amino acids: CASSLALRVYGYTF. CDR3 bases: TGTGCCAGCAGCTTAGCGCTAAGAGTCTATGGCTACACCTTC.